Below, 27 T cell receptor beta chains from the same sample are listed, as sequenced in a study of cytotoxic CD8 clonotypes in ibrutinib-treated CLL. The data were produced by immunoSEQ multiplex PCR, yet TCRdb's version contains in-frame clones alone and is incomplete. The sample yields around 310,000 clones, approximately 80% seen once. Source: PBMCs, taken before ibrutinib treatment. The receptors shown here come from a human donor with chronic lymphocytic leukemia.

The J gene is TRBJ1-3, the V gene TRBV6-5; D is possibly TRBD1 (6 bases). The CDR3 runs 15 residues. V was clipped by 5 bases and J by 2 bases, with 13 bases between them. Germline-derived CDR1 and CDR2 are MNHEY and SVGAGI. CDR3 protein: CASSLDRGPGNTIYF. The CDR3 DNA reads TGTGCCAGCAGTCTCGACCGGGGGCCTGGAAACACCATATATTTT.

The chain recombines TRBV5-1 with TRBJ2-1, with D unresolved. Germline CDR1 reads SGHRS; CDR2 reads YFSETQ. V lost 5 bases, J lost 0 bases, and 15 bases lay in between. The CDR3 consists of 16 residues. CDR3 in amino acids: CASSLDPLNSYNEQFF. CDR3 nucleotides: TGCGCCAGCAGTTTAGATCCTCTCAACTCCTACAATGAGCAGTTCTTC.

The chain couples TRBV15 to TRBJ2-7; D not resolved. Germline CDR1 is LNHNV and CDR2 is YYDKDF (reference sequence). Trimming took 0 bases from V and 2 from J, leaving 14 bases between them. The CDR3 has 16 residues. Here the CDR3 reads CATSRDEAVRTYEQYF. In nucleotides, the CDR3 is TGTGCCACCAGCAGAGATGAGGCAGTGAGGACCTACGAGCAGTACTTC. Looking up the rest from reference TRBV15 and TRBJ2-7 gives the full variable domain: DAMVIQNPRYQVTQFGKPVTLSCSQTLNHNVMYWYQQKSSQAPKLLFHYYDKDFNNEADTPDNFQSRRPNTSFCFLDIRSPGLGDTAMYLCATSRDEAVRTYEQYFGPGTRLTVT.

The chain carries TRBV19 and TRBJ2-7; no firm D call. CDR3 length: 11 amino acids. The ends were cut back, 10 bases at V and 0 bases at J, with 7 bases in the middle. Germline V gene sequence: CDR1 LNHDA, CDR2 SQIVND (reference sequence). The CDR3 loop reads CATRSSYEQYF. In nucleotides, the CDR3 is TGTGCCACAAGGAGCTCCTACGAGCAGTACTTC.

The chain recombines TRBV4-3 with TRBJ2-5; 9 nucleotides line up with TRBD1. The germline V gene encodes CDR1 LGHNA and CDR2 YSLEER. The CDR3 has 14 amino acids. Trimming cost V 4 bases and J 4 bases; bases outside gene matches: 4. The CDR3 is CASSPGQGLETQYF. The CDR3 DNA sequence: TGCGCCAGCAGCCCCGGACAGGGGTTAGAGACCCAGTACTTC.

The V call is TRBV30, the J call TRBJ2-5, with D perhaps matching TRBD1 (6 bases). CDR1 and CDR2 from the germline V gene are GTSNPN and SVGIG (reference sequence). V was shortened by 2 bases and J by 2 bases, with 9 bases between the two germline ends. The CDR3 sequence is 13 residues long. Here the CDR3 reads CAWSPGAQETQYF. CDR3 nucleotide sequence: TGTGCCTGGAGTCCAGGGGCTCAAGAGACCCAGTACTTC.

V and J are TRBV14 and TRBJ2-3, with 11 bases fitting TRBD2. The germline V gene encodes CDR1 SGHDN and CDR2 FVKESK. The CDR3 runs 15 residues. V gave up 4 bases and J gave up 4 bases; unmatched junction bases: 4. CDR3 region: CASSRLAGSSDTQYF. CDR3 nucleotide sequence: TGTGCCAGCAGCCGACTAGCGGGATCTTCAGATACGCAGTATTTT.

The V and J genes are TRBV5-1 and TRBJ2-5; D possibly corresponds to TRBD1 (5 bases). Germline CDR1 and CDR2: SGHRS and YFSETQ. V was shortened by 6 bases and J by 5 bases, with 14 bases between the two germline ends. CDR3 size: 13 residues. CDR3 in amino acids: CASISGPGETQYF. The DNA of the CDR3 is TGCGCCAGCATATCAGGGCCCGGGGAGACCCAGTACTTC.

V usage is TRBV9 and J usage is TRBJ2-7; 7 nucleotides line up with TRBD2. Germline CDR1 and CDR2: SGDLS and YYNGEE. With 4 bases clipped from V and 4 bases from J, the junction kept 8 bases outside the gene matches. The CDR3 spans 14 residues. The CDR3 loop is CASSRGRASYEQYF. The CDR3 region has the DNA TGTGCCAGCAGCCGGGGGAGGGCGAGTTACGAGCAGTACTTC.

The chain couples TRBV5-4 to TRBJ2-1, with D possibly matching TRBD1 (5 bases). The V and J ends lost 1 base and 8 bases respectively, with 13 bases between them. The CDR3 has 14 amino acids. Germline V gives CDR1 SGHNT, CDR2 YYREEE (reference sequence). The CDR3 region has the DNA TGTGCCAGCAGCTTGCATCAGGGTTGGGATGAGCAGTTCTTC. This gives the protein CASSLHQGWDEQFF. Drawing the rest from reference TRBV5-4 and TRBJ2-1, the complete variable domain is ETGVTQSPTHLIKTRGQQVTLRCSSQSGHNTVSWYQQALGQGPQFIFQYYREEENGRGNFPPRFSGLQFPNYSSELNVNALELDDSALYLCASSLHQGWDEQFFGPGTRLTVL.

V usage is TRBV30 and J usage is TRBJ2-3; no clear D gene. Germline values: CDR1 GTSNPN, CDR2 SVGIG (reference sequence). The CDR3 has 14 residues. Trimming shortened V by 2 bases and J by 0 bases, and 9 bases separated the two germline ends. The CDR3 sequence is CAWSLGLSTDTQYF. The CDR3 DNA is TGTGCCTGGAGTTTGGGTCTTAGCACAGATACGCAGTATTTT. The variable domain in full, with the rest retrieved from reference TRBV30 and TRBJ2-3, is SQTIHQWPATLVQPVGSPLSLECTVEGTSNPNLYWYRQAAGRGLQLLFYSVGIGQISSEVPQNLSASRPQDRQFILSSKKLLLSDSGFYLCAWSLGLSTDTQYFGPGTRLTVL.

This chain joins TRBV6-1 and TRBJ2-7, with 8 bases identical to TRBD2. The CDR3 extends over 15 amino acids. From germline, CDR1 is MNHNS and CDR2 SASEGT. Germline trimming cut 6 bases from V and 2 bases from J; bases unmatched to any gene: 9. The CDR3 reads CASSSSGRGTYEQYF. The CDR3, as DNA: TGTGCCAGCAGCTCCAGCGGGAGAGGTACCTACGAGCAGTACTTC.

CDR3 region: CASALTGGWGYTF. CDR3 nucleotide sequence: TGTGCCAGCGCACTCACAGGGGGTTGGGGCTACACCTTC. The chain is built from TRBV28 and TRBJ1-2; 8 bases fit TRBD1. The CDR3 is 13 residues long. Unmatched junction bases numbered 10, after V lost 8 bases and J lost 8 bases. Germline V gene sequence: CDR1 MDHEN, CDR2 SYDVKM.

The V gene is TRBV29-1, the J gene TRBJ2-7; no clear D. V lost 3 bases to trimming and J lost 2 bases, with 11 bases between them. The CDR3 contains 13 residues. The V gene's germline CDR1 is SQVTM and CDR2 ANQGSEA. This CDR3 is CSVEVGGTYEQYF. In DNA form, the CDR3 reads TGCAGCGTTGAGGTCGGTGGGACCTACGAGCAGTACTTC.

V gene TRBV11-2 combines with J gene TRBJ2-2; D is tentatively TRBD1 or TRBD2 (5 bases each). The CDR3 runs 13 residues. Germline-derived CDR1 and CDR2 are SGHAT and FQNNGV. Trimming shortened V by 5 bases and J by 3 bases, and 7 bases separated the two germline ends. The CDR3, as DNA: TGTGCCAGCAGCCTGGGGGACACCGGGGAGCTGTTTTTT. Its protein is CASSLGDTGELFF.

J is TRBJ2-1 and V is TRBV2; D ambiguous. Germline V gene lookup returns CDR1 SNHLY and CDR2 FYNNEI. The V gene lost 3 bases and the J gene lost 2 bases, with 11 bases spanning the gap. The CDR3 length is 15 residues. CDR3 protein: CASSEVGITYNEQFF. In DNA, the CDR3 is TGTGCCAGCAGTGAGGTCGGCATCACCTACAATGAGCAGTTCTTC.

This chain joins TRBV5-4 and TRBJ2-1; D perhaps matches TRBD2 (6 bases). The CDR3 is 15 amino acids. V lost 0 bases and J lost 9, with 16 bases in between. Germline V gene sequence: CDR1 SGHNT, CDR2 YYREEE (reference sequence). CDR3 DNA: TGTGCCAGCAGCTTGGTTAGCGGACTACGGACTGAGCAGTTCTTC. Translation gives CASSLVSGLRTEQFF. Full variable domain (outside the CDR3, taken from reference TRBV5-4 and TRBJ2-1): ETGVTQSPTHLIKTRGQQVTLRCSSQSGHNTVSWYQQALGQGPQFIFQYYREEENGRGNFPPRFSGLQFPNYSSELNVNALELDDSALYLCASSLVSGLRTEQFFGPGTRLTVL.

This clone has only a few counts. The chain uses TRBV9 and TRBJ1-4; D not resolved. This CDR3 spans 15 amino acids. Trimming took off 0 bases at V and 3 bases at J, with 9 bases between the two ends. The germline gives CDR1 SGDLS, CDR2 YYNGEE. In DNA form, the CDR3 reads TGTGCCAGCAGCGTAGGAGGATTTGCTAATGAAAAACTGTTTTTT. Encoded protein: CASSVGGFANEKLFF.

J is TRBJ1-2 and V is TRBV29-1; weak D call: TRBD1 (5 bases). The CDR3 covers 11 residues. The germline gives CDR1 SQVTM, CDR2 ANQGSEA. Trimming shortened V by 7 bases and J by 2 bases, and 8 bases separated the two germline ends. CDR3 DNA: TGCAGCGATGGGGGAAACTATGGCTACACCTTC. The encoded protein is CSDGGNYGYTF.

The V call is TRBV2, the J call TRBJ1-1; D is unresolved. The germline V and J ends were trimmed by 8 bases and 6 bases, with 22 bases remaining between them. Looked up from germline, CDR1 is SNHLY and CDR2 is FYNNEI. The CDR3 runs to 15 residues. This CDR3 reads CASGIISILSPEAFF. The CDR3 nucleotides read TGTGCCAGCGGGATTATAAGCATTTTGTCCCCTGAAGCTTTCTTT. Based on the CDR3 plus reference TRBV2 and TRBJ1-1, the full variable domain is EPEVTQTPSHQVTQMGQEVILRCVPISNHLYFYWYRQILGQKVEFLVSFYNNEISEKSEIFDDQFSVERPDGSNFTLKIRSTKLEDSAMYFCASGIISILSPEAFFGQGTRLTVV.

The chain has TRBV6-5 and TRBJ1-4; the D is unclear. This CDR3 spans 15 amino acids. V lost 2 bases to trimming and J lost 15 bases, with 22 bases between them. Germline assignment: CDR1 MNHEY and CDR2 SVGAGI. CDR3: CASSYGAGPAETVFF. The CDR3 region has the DNA TGTGCCAGCAGTTACGGTGCAGGCCCTGCGGAAACAGTGTTTTTT.

The CDR3 region is CASSLAVAVATEAFF. The CDR3 nucleotides are TGCGCCAGCAGCTTGGCCGTCGCGGTTGCAACTGAAGCTTTCTTT. This rearrangement joins TRBV5-1 to TRBJ1-1; no reliable D call. Germline V gene lookup returns CDR1 SGHRS and CDR2 YFSETQ. The CDR3 is 15 residues long. Deletions cut 0 bases from V and 5 bases from J, with 14 bases between. The whole variable domain, filled in from reference TRBV5-1 and TRBJ1-1, reads KAGVTQTPRYLIKTRGQQVTLSCSPISGHRSVSWYQQTPGQGLQFLFEYFSETQRNKGNFPGRFSGRQFSNSRSEMNVSTLELGDSALYLCASSLAVAVATEAFFGQGTRLTVV.

The chain carries TRBV10-1 and TRBJ1-1; D unclear. Germline values: CDR1 WNHNN, CDR2 SYGVQD (reference sequence). The CDR3 loop spans 13 amino acids. Trimming removed 3 bases at V and 1 base at J, with 6 bases between. The CDR3 coding sequence is TGCGCCAGCAGTGATGGAGGGAACACTGAAGCTTTCTTT. Translating gives CASSDGGNTEAFF.

This chain uses TRBV5-8 with TRBJ2-1; D remains unclear. This CDR3 spans 13 amino acids. Germline V lookup: CDR1 SGHTS, CDR2 YDEGEE. Trimming pared 0 bases from V and 4 bases from J, leaving 5 bases between. The DNA for the CDR3 is TGTGCCAGCAGCTTGGCCCCATACAATGAGCAGTTCTTC. Protein: CASSLAPYNEQFF. Full variable domain (missing parts from reference TRBV5-8 and TRBJ2-1): EAGVTQSPTHLIKTRGQQATLRCSPISGHTSVYWYQQALGLGLQFLLWYDEGEERNRGNFPPRFSGRQFPNYSSELNVNALELEDSALYLCASSLAPYNEQFFGPGTRLTVL.

This CDR3 reads CASSRGPGEAGYTF. CDR3 coding DNA: TGCGCCAGCAGCCGGGGACCGGGAGAGGCCGGCTACACCTTC. This rearrangement joins TRBV5-1 to TRBJ1-2; weak D call: TRBD1 (5 bases). The CDR3 covers 14 residues. V was trimmed by 4 bases and J by 8 bases, leaving 18 bases between them. Germline CDR1 and CDR2: SGHRS and YFSETQ.

The V and J genes are TRBV5-4 and TRBJ2-3; 10 bases align to TRBD2. Germline lookup yields CDR1 SGHNT and CDR2 YYREEE (reference sequence). This CDR3 contains 16 residues. V lost 0 bases, J lost 4 bases, and 5 bases stayed unmatched. DNA of the CDR3: TGTGCCAGCAGCTTGGGTCCAGCGGGAGGGGCAGATACGCAGTATTTT. Its translation: CASSLGPAGGADTQYF.

V gene TRBV10-1 combines with J gene TRBJ2-7; TRBD1 matches at 7 bases. Germline V gives CDR1 WNHNN, CDR2 SYGVQD (reference sequence). This CDR3 spans 16 amino acids. Unmatched junction bases numbered 14, after V lost 6 bases and J lost 3 bases. Here the CDR3 DNA reads TGCGCCAGCAGGGGGATTAGGGGACAGACGAACTACGAGCAGTACTTC. It encodes CASRGIRGQTNYEQYF.